This entry features one TCR beta chain sequence. Per the original methods: Reference gene primer amplification gave nucleated cell count estimates. Assay used: immunoSEQ multiplex PCR; TCRdb lists only in-frame clones, some missing. From that table come the V and J calls and clone size; the DNA was used to work out D and trimming. The sample yields about 180,000 clones, roughly nine tenths seen once. These data originate in a study of blood T cell repertoires in COVID-19. Study as a whole: The samples span acute and convalescent COVID-19 from the United States, Italy and Spain. PBMCs, B-cell-depleted T cells, or T cells were the source of the cDNA or gDNA that made up the material.

The CDR3 has 16 amino acids. V was pared by 1 base and J by 4 bases, with 6 bases of the junction left unmatched. Germline lookup yields CDR1 MGHRA and CDR2 YSYEKL. Sequencing was done on a sample of peripheral blood. This TCR was recovered from a woman aged 25 to 39 with active or convalescent COVID-19. The chain combines TRBV4-1 with TRBJ2-1; 8 nucleotides agree with TRBD2. CDR3 loop: CASSQVASGLYNEQFF. DNA of the CDR3: TGCGCCAGCAGCCAAGTGGCTAGCGGGCTGTACAATGAGCAGTTCTTC.